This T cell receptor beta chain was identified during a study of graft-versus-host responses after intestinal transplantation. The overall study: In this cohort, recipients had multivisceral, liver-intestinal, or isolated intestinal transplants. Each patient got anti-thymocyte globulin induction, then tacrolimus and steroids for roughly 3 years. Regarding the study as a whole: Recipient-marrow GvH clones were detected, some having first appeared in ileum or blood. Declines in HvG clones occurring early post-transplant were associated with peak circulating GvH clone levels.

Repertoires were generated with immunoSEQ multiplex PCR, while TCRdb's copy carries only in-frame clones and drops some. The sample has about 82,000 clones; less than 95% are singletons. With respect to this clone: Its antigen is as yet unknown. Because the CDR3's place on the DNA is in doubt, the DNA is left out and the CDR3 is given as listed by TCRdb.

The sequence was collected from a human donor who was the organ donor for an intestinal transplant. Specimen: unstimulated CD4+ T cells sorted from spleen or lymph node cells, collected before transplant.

The CDR3 sequence is CASRLVGWGEGSNEQFF. The chain joins TRBV12-2 to TRBJ2-1; the D call in the table, TRBD2, was not verified against the DNA. TRBV12-2 is labeled a pseudogene. Termini included, the CDR3 measures 17 amino acids.